Listed here are 9 T cell receptor beta chains from one sample, sequenced in a study of long-term antiretroviral therapy in people with HIV. Researchers report immunoSEQ v3.0 was run at survey level. Sequenced by immunoSEQ multiplex PCR; TCRdb stores in-frame clones only, minus some. The sample has under 30,000 clones, around 95% seen once; the top ten hold 2% to 2.5%. This specimen was unsorted PBMCs, taken about 4.7 years after starting antiretroviral therapy. These TCRs come from a woman aged 50 to 60 with HIV.

The chain employs TRBV6-5 and TRBJ1-2, with D uncertain. The CDR3 contains 14 residues. Trimming took 4 bases from V and 5 from J, leaving 14 bases between them. CDR1 is MNHEY, CDR2 SVGAGI, per germline. The CDR3: CASSFQTGDYGYTF. The CDR3 DNA is TGTGCCAGCAGTTTCCAGACGGGAGATTATGGCTACACCTTC.

The V gene is TRBV27, the J gene TRBJ2-7; the D is unclear. Germline loops: CDR1 MNHEY, CDR2 SMNVEV (reference sequence). The CDR3 totals 14 residues. Trimming took off 4 bases at V and 2 bases at J, with 12 bases between the two ends. The CDR3 spells CASSYSGRAYEQYF. The CDR3, as DNA: TGTGCCAGCAGTTATAGTGGAAGAGCCTACGAGCAGTACTTC.

This clone came up once. The genes are TRBV19 and TRBJ2-3; D not resolved. V was trimmed by 3 bases and J by 0 bases, leaving 7 bases between them. The CDR3 spans 14 residues. CDR1 is LNHDA and CDR2 is SQIVND in the germline V gene (reference sequence). CDR3 region: CASSIYGSTDTQYF. DNA for the CDR3: TGTGCCAGTAGTATTTACGGGAGCACAGATACGCAGTATTTT.

The J gene is TRBJ2-3, the V gene TRBV7-2; D uncertain. Germline CDR1 reads SGHTA; CDR2 reads FQGNSA. V was clipped by 3 bases and J by 1 base, with 2 bases between them. The CDR3 length is 12 residues. The CDR3 DNA follows: TGTGCCAGCAGCTTTGGCACAGATACGCAGTATTTT. Translation: CASSFGTDTQYF.

V and J are TRBV7-8 and TRBJ2-1, with 8 bases aligning to TRBD2. This CDR3 region has 15 residues. Germline V gene sequence: CDR1 SGHVS, CDR2 FQNEAQ. Unmatched junction bases numbered 4, after V lost 2 bases and J lost 4 bases. The CDR3 coding sequence is TGTGCCAGCAGCTTAAGCAGCGGGAGTTACAATGAGCAGTTCTTC. Translated, it gives CASSLSSGSYNEQFF.

The CDR3 reads CASSSPAAGANVLTF. CDR3 DNA: TGTGCCAGCAGTTCACCCGCAGCTGGGGCCAACGTCCTGACTTTC. V is TRBV28 and J is TRBJ2-6, with D unresolved. V was shortened by 4 bases and J by 2 bases, with 9 bases between the two germline ends. The V gene's germline CDR1 is MDHEN and CDR2 SYDVKM. The CDR3 contains 15 residues.

The V gene is TRBV5-6, the J gene TRBJ2-3; D assignment may be TRBD1 or TRBD2 (5 bases each). The ends were cut back, 0 bases at V and 3 bases at J, with 8 bases in the middle. CDR3 length: 14 amino acids. Looked up from germline, CDR1 is SGHDT and CDR2 is YYEEEE. The CDR3 region is CASSLARGTDTQYF. CDR3 DNA sequence: TGTGCCAGCAGCTTGGCGAGGGGAACAGATACGCAGTATTTT. The entire variable domain, with the rest obtained from reference TRBV5-6 and TRBJ2-3, is as follows: DAGVTQSPTHLIKTRGQQVTLRCSPKSGHDTVSWYQQALGQGPQFIFQYYEEEERQRGNFPDRFSGHQFPNYSSELNVNALLLGDSALYLCASSLARGTDTQYFGPGTRLTVL.

The rearrangement links TRBV5-6 to TRBJ1-2; weak D call: TRBD1 (5 bases). Trimming took off 5 bases at V and 8 bases at J, with 19 bases between the two ends. The CDR3 covers 14 residues. CDR1 is SGHDT, CDR2 YYEEEE, per germline. CDR3 DNA: TGTGCCAGCAGGAGTGGGACCAGCAATAACGGCTACACCTTC. This gives the protein CASRSGTSNNGYTF.

This rearrangement joins TRBV7-3 to TRBJ2-5; D may be TRBD1 (6 bases). Germline V CDR1 and CDR2: SGHTA, FQGTGA. The CDR3 contains 19 residues. V lost 1 base, J lost 5 bases, and 26 bases lay in between. CDR3 residues: CASSLRPGPRGSHEETQYF. The DNA for the CDR3 is TGTGCCAGCAGCTTAAGGCCCGGACCTAGGGGGTCACACGAGGAGACCCAGTACTTC.